This entry is about one T cell receptor (beta chain). Its specificity is not known. This entry belongs to a study of blood T cells in healthy people across ages. Study-level information: Researchers report that template switching captured about one barcoded beta molecule per two T cells.

Russia was home to the donors, healthy Caucasian individuals aged roughly 6 to 100. Overall study findings and caveats: Aged donors had fewer naive CD4+ cells and lower diversity than long-lived donors. Possibly, changes in expanded clonotypes were confounded because donor CMV status was unknown.

In germline, CDR1 is SEHNR, CDR2 FQNEAQ (reference sequence). With 0 bases removed from V and 1 base from J, the gap between germline ends came to 12 bases. This CDR3 is built from 16 residues. It was with a sample-barcoded 5' primer and a J-beta primer mix that a second PCR of roughly 7 to 11 cycles was run. TCRdb recomputed calls from the 5' RACE reads with MiXCR, one row per CDR3 protein. Among about 720,000 distinct CDR3 sequences listed, about a fifth were seen once. The rearrangement joins TRBV7-9 to TRBJ1-1; D gene uncertain. The TCR comes from a man in his sixties or seventies in good health. The sample taken for sequencing was blood. CDR3 DNA sequence: TGTGCCAGCAGCTTAGCCCAAACCCTGACGAACACTGAAGCTTTCTTT. Protein: CASSLAQTLTNTEAFF.